The 20 T cell receptor beta chains below all came from one sample that was sequenced in a study of blood T cell repertoires in COVID-19. Clones were sequenced by immunoSEQ multiplex PCR, and TCRdb holds only the in-frame ones, with some missing. Of some 250,000 clones listed, approximately 86% were seen once; the top ten hold approximately 7.2%. Sequenced sample: peripheral blood. The source is a woman aged 70-85 years with active or convalescent COVID-19.

The sample holds a few counts of this clone. The genes are TRBV20-1 and TRBJ1-1, with D perhaps TRBD1 (5 bases). CDR3 length: 11 residues. CDR1 and CDR2 from the germline V gene are DFQATT and SNEGSKA (reference sequence). Trimming removed 5 bases at V and 12 bases at J, with 16 bases between. CDR3 nucleotides: TGCAGTGCTGTCCAGGGTTTGAGGACTTTCTTT. Amino acids: CSAVQGLRTFF.

The V gene is TRBV27, the J gene TRBJ1-1; possibly TRBD1 for D (5 bases). The CDR3 has 14 residues. Trimming stripped 8 bases from V and 3 bases from J, with 16 bases between. Germline CDR1 reads MNHEY; CDR2 reads SMNVEV (reference sequence). This CDR3 reads CASWGEVGHTEAFF. The CDR3 DNA sequence: TGTGCCAGCTGGGGTGAGGTGGGGCACACTGAAGCTTTCTTT.

The chain uses TRBV24-1 and TRBJ1-1; TRBD1 matches 10 bases. The CDR3 loop spans 16 amino acids. V lost 6 bases to trimming and J lost 1 base; unmatched junction nucleotides: 7. The germline gives CDR1 KGHDR, CDR2 SFDVKD. The CDR3 protein is CATSRGDRGSNTEAFF. CDR3 sequence (DNA): TGTGCCACCAGTCGAGGGGACAGGGGATCGAACACTGAAGCTTTCTTT.

V is TRBV24-1 and J is TRBJ2-1, with D unclear. Germline V lookup: CDR1 KGHDR, CDR2 SFDVKD. CDR3 length equals 13 residues. Trimming took 1 base from V and 5 from J, leaving 5 bases between them. CDR3 bases: TGTGCCACCAGTGATTTTCCAGACAATGAGCAGTTCTTC. Amino acids: CATSDFPDNEQFF.

The J gene is TRBJ1-2, the V gene TRBV6-5; a possible D gene is TRBD1 (5 bases). The CDR3 contains 14 residues. The V gene's germline CDR1 is MNHEY and CDR2 SVGAGI. Trimming left V 7 bases short and J 4 bases short, with 16 bases between. CDR3 nucleotide sequence: TGTGCCAGCACTCGACACGGGGGAGGCTATGGCTACACCTTC. Its translation is CASTRHGGGYGYTF.

The V and J genes are TRBV7-2 and TRBJ1-1; weak D call: TRBD1 (6 bases). Germline V lookup: CDR1 SGHTA, CDR2 FQGNSA. With 5 bases removed from V and 0 bases from J, the gap between germline ends came to 16 bases. The CDR3 totals 16 residues. The DNA for the CDR3 is TGTGCCAGCAGCCTGCGGGCAGGGGCGTTGAACACTGAAGCTTTCTTT. This codes for CASSLRAGALNTEAFF.

This clone appeared a few times. The chain employs TRBV12-5 and TRBJ1-5, with a weak D call TRBD1 (5 bases). This CDR3 has 16 amino acids. V was cut by 5 bases and J by 0 bases, with 14 bases left in between. Germline V lookup: CDR1 LGHNT, CDR2 FRNRAP. The CDR3 bases are TGTGCTAGTGGTACGACAGTAAGTTATAGCAATCAGCCCCAGCATTTT. Its protein is CASGTTVSYSNQPQHF.

The gene calls are TRBV19 and TRBJ1-1, with 8 bases lining up with TRBD1. V lost 10 bases and J lost 11; bases outside the gene matches: 12. Germline loops: CDR1 LNHDA, CDR2 SQIVND (reference sequence). This CDR3 contains 12 residues. The CDR3 spells CATAPRDRFAFF. DNA for the CDR3: TGTGCCACCGCCCCCCGGGACAGGTTTGCTTTCTTT.

The CDR3 DNA reads TGTGCCAGCAGCCCCGGGGGGGCGCGCACTGAAGCTTTCTTT. Translating it yields CASSPGGARTEAFF. The chain uses TRBV11-3 and TRBJ1-1, with TRBD1 as a possible D gene (6 bases). The germline CDR1 and CDR2 sequences are SGHNT and YENEEA. The CDR3 is made up of 14 amino acids. Trimming removed 5 bases at V and 4 bases at J, with 14 bases between.

The chain couples TRBV7-8 to TRBJ2-1; 7 nucleotides line up with TRBD2. Germline CDR1 reads SGHVS; CDR2 reads FQNEAQ. V shed 1 base and J 5 bases; nucleotides not matched to a gene: 2. This CDR3 is built from 14 residues. This CDR3 reads CASSLGDYNNEQFF. The CDR3 nucleotides are TGTGCCAGCAGCTTAGGGGACTATAACAATGAGCAGTTCTTC.

V usage is TRBV27 and J usage is TRBJ1-2; D is ambiguous. The CDR3 spans 17 residues. CDR1 is MNHEY and CDR2 is SMNVEV in the germline V gene (reference sequence). With 5 bases removed from V and 1 base from J, the gap between germline ends came to 20 bases. CDR3: CASSPIDTDRLNYGYTF. The CDR3 DNA sequence: TGTGCCAGCAGTCCCATCGATACAGATAGGCTTAACTATGGCTACACCTTC.

The chain uses TRBV6-2 or TRBV6-3 and TRBJ2-3, with TRBD2 matching over 8 bases. Trimming took 6 bases from V and 9 from J; bases not matched to a gene: 5. CDR3 length: 12 residues. CDR1 and CDR2 from the germline V gene are MNHEY and SVGEGT. The CDR3 loop is CASSPTSETQYF. CDR3 bases: TGTGCCAGCAGCCCGACTAGCGAGACGCAGTATTTT.

CDR3 region: CASSLAGIQFF. For the CDR3, the DNA is TGTGCCAGCTCACTTGCGGGAATTCAGTTCTTC. The V and J genes are TRBV18 and TRBJ2-1, with a possible D match to TRBD2 (6 bases). Germline CDR1 and CDR2: KGHSH and LQKENI. Trimming took 4 bases from V and 13 from J, leaving 11 bases between them. The CDR3 extends over 11 amino acids.

This clone has more than one count but fewer than ten. The chain employs TRBV4-1 and TRBJ1-3; 7 bases map to TRBD1. Unmatched junction bases numbered 14, after V lost 0 bases and J lost 0 bases. Germline CDR1 MGHRA, CDR2 YSYEKL. CDR3 size: 20 residues. The CDR3 coding sequence is TGCGCCAGCAGCCAAGAGACGGGGCGGCTCGGACAGGCCTCTGGAAACACCATATATTTT. It is translated as CASSQETGRLGQASGNTIYF.

This chain connects TRBV2 to TRBJ1-3; D ambiguous. This CDR3 contains 13 residues. V lost 3 bases and J lost 0, with 3 bases in between. From germline, CDR1 is SNHLY and CDR2 FYNNEI. This CDR3 is CASSDNSGNTIYF. CDR3 sequence (DNA): TGTGCCAGCAGTGACAACTCTGGAAACACCATATATTTT.

The chain employs TRBV9 and TRBJ1-1; possibly TRBD1 for D (5 bases). Germline V gene sequence: CDR1 SGDLS, CDR2 YYNGEE. Trimming cost V 0 bases and J 7 bases, with 10 bases left between them. This CDR3 contains 13 residues. DNA for the CDR3: TGTGCCAGCAGCGTAGTTCAGGGAGGTGAAGCTTTCTTT. It codes for CASSVVQGGEAFF.

The CDR3 nucleotides read TGTGCCAGCAGCCCGGACAGGGTGAACACTGAAGCTTTCTTT. Its translation is CASSPDRVNTEAFF. The rearrangement uses TRBV27 and TRBJ1-1; TRBD1 matches 8 bases. Germline lookup yields CDR1 MNHEY and CDR2 SMNVEV (reference sequence). The junction had 3 bases not matched to a gene; V was cut back by 6 bases and J by 0 bases. CDR3 length equals 14 residues.

This clone was counted a single time. V usage is TRBV7-2 and J usage is TRBJ1-1, with D unresolved. Germline V gene sequence: CDR1 SGHTA, CDR2 FQGNSA. Trimming stripped 1 base from V and 0 bases from J, with 9 bases between. CDR3 size: 15 residues. The chain's CDR3 is CASSLVAGMNTEAFF. The CDR3 bases are TGTGCCAGCAGCTTAGTGGCGGGGATGAACACTGAAGCTTTCTTT. Together with reference TRBV7-2 and TRBJ1-1, the CDR3 gives the full variable domain: GAGVSQSPSNKVTEKGKDVELRCDPISGHTALYWYRQSLGQGLEFLIYFQGNSAPDKSGLPSDRFSAERTGGSVSTLTIQRTQQEDSAVYLCASSLVAGMNTEAFFGQGTRLTVV.

The CDR3 sequence is CASSYSSPATGDRYTF. The CDR3 nucleotides read TGTGCCAGCAGTTACTCCTCACCGGCGACAGGGGATCGCTACACCTTC. The V and J genes are TRBV6-2 or TRBV6-3 and TRBJ1-2; 8 bases fit TRBD1. CDR1 is MNHEY and CDR2 is SVGEGT in the germline V gene. There are 16 residues in the CDR3. V shed 0 bases and J 9 bases; nucleotides not matched to a gene: 12.

This clone was seen only once. The chain employs TRBV5-4 and TRBJ2-5; TRBD1 matches 8 bases. The ends lost 0 bases at V and 5 bases at J; junction bases unmatched: 9. The CDR3 spans 16 residues. The germline V gene encodes CDR1 SGHNT and CDR2 YYREEE (reference sequence). The CDR3 DNA reads as TGTGCCAGCAGCTTGGACCCACAGGGGGACTGGGAGACCCAGTACTTC. Amino acid sequence: CASSLDPQGDWETQYF.